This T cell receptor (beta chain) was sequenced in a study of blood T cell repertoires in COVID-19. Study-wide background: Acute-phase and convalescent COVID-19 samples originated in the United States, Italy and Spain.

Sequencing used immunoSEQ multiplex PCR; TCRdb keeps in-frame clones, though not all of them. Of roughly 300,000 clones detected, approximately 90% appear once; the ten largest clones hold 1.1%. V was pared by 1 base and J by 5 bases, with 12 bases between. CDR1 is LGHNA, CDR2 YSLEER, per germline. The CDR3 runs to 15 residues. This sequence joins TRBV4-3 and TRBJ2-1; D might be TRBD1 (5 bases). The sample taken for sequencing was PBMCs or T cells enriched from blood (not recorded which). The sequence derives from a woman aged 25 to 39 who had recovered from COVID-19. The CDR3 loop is CASSQGPGPDNEQFF. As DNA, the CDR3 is TGCGCCAGCAGCCAAGGACCAGGGCCCGACAATGAGCAGTTCTTC.